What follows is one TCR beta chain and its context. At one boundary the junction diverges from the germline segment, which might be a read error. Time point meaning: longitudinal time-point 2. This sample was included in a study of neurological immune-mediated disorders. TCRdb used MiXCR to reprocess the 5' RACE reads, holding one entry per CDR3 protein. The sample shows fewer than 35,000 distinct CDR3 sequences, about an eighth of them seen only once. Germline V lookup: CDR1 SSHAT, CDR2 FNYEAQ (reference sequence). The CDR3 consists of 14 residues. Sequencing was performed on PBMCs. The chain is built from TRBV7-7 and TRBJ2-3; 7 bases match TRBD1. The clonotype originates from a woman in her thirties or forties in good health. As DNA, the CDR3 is TGTGCTAGCAGCCCCAAGGGGGCTGGGGATACGCAGTATTTT. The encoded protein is CASSPKGAGDTQYF.